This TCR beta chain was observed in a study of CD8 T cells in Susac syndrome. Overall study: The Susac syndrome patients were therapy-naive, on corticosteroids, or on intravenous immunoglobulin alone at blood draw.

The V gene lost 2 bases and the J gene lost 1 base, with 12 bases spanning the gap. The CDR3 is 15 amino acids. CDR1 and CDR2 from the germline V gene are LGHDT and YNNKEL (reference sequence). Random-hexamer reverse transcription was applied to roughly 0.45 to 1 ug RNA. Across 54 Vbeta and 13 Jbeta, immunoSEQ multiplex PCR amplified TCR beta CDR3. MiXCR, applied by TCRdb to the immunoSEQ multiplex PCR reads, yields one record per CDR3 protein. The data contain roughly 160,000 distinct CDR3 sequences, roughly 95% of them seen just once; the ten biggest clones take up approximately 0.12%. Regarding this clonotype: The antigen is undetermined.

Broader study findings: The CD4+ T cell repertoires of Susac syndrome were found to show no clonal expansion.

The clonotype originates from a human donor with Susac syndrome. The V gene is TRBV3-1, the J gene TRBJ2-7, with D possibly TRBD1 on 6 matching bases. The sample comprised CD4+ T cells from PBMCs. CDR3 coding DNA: TGTGCCAGCAGCCAACTGCAGGGGATTTCCTACGAGCAGTACTTC. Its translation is CASSQLQGISYEQYF.